The present T cell receptor (beta chain) was sequenced within a study of CD8+ T cells in alopecia areata. The authors extracted RNA and reverse transcribed it into cDNA as the sequencing template. The data were produced by immunoSEQ multiplex PCR, yet TCRdb's version contains in-frame clones alone and is incomplete. The sample lists 90,000 to 120,000 clones; over 55% were seen once. The CDR3 sequence is 16 residues long. Trimming shortened V by 2 bases and J by 2 bases, and 16 bases separated the two germline ends. Germline CDR1 reads SGHDN; CDR2 reads FVKESK. Alopecia areata patients had lesional scalp punch biopsies and peripheral blood taken from them.

The chain joins TRBV14 to TRBJ2-7; a possible D gene is TRBD2 (6 bases). This clonotype was sampled from a human donor with alopecia areata. The sample was NKG2D-low CD8+ T cells sorted from blood. The CDR3 here is CASSQRPPGAAYEQYF. As DNA, the CDR3 is TGTGCCAGCAGCCAACGCCCCCCGGGAGCGGCCTACGAGCAGTACTTC.